This T cell receptor (beta chain) was identified during a study of blood T cell repertoires in COVID-19. TCRdb keeps only in-frame clones here, not all; method: immunoSEQ multiplex PCR. The data show roughly 140,000 clones, roughly 80% seen once. This CDR3 is built from 11 residues. CDR1 and CDR2 from the germline V gene are SQVTM and ANQGSEA. The V end lost 7 bases, the J end lost 8 bases, and 14 bases lay between the germline ends. This clone was observed a handful of times. The sequenced sample consisted of peripheral blood. The TCR was taken from a man between 50 and 59 years old with active or convalescent COVID-19. The chain couples TRBV29-1 to TRBJ1-2; a possible D gene is TRBD1 (5 bases). The CDR3 protein is CSGGTEIGYTF. The CDR3 DNA sequence: TGCAGCGGGGGGACGGAGATCGGCTACACCTTC.